A selection of T cell receptor beta chains follows, all from one sample in a study of shared clonotypes between healthy human individuals. Only in-frame clones appear in the TCRdb table, and some are missing; sequencing was by immunoSEQ multiplex PCR. The sample shows about 2 million clones, over 85% of them seen only once. The sample consisted of naive CD8+ T cells sorted from blood. The receptors here all came from a man between 18 and 29 years old in good health. Each CDR3 is given with its conserved first and last residue. A D gene is named only where the DNA matches it firmly. For some rows the clone size is stated as once, few or many, or as a class when expanded; others skip it.

v_call	j_call	clone_size	d_call	cdr3_nt	cdr3_aa
TRBV11-2	TRBJ2-7	NA	NA	TGTGCCAGCAGCTTAGATCCCTCAATCTACGAGCAGTACTTC	CASSLDPSIYEQYF
TRBV2	TRBJ2-7	NA	NA	TGTGCCAGCAGTAGCGGTAACTCCTACGAGCAGTACTTC	CASSSGNSYEQYF
TRBV27	TRBJ2-7	NA	TRBD1	TGTGCCAGCAGCGACCGACAGGGGGCCTACGAGCAGTACTTC	CASSDRQGAYEQYF
TRBV9	TRBJ2-7	NA	NA	TGTGCCAGCACGCAGGGGGCGGGAGCAGGCTACGAGCAGTACTTC	CASTQGAGAGYEQYF
TRBV30	TRBJ1-4	NA	NA	TGTGCCTGGAGTGTATCTGGGGGCGATGAAAAACTGTTTTTT	CAWSVSGGDEKLFF
TRBV6-1	TRBJ1-6	NA	NA	TGTGCCAGCAGTGATAGTGAGACCTATAATTCACCCCTCCACTTT	CASSDSETYNSPLHF
TRBV7-9	TRBJ2-7	NA	NA	TGTGCCAGCAGCTTAGGCCCGGGCGACGAGCAGTACTTC	CASSLGPGDEQYF
TRBV4-3	TRBJ2-1	NA	NA	TGCGCCAGCAGCCAATCCAGGACCTACAATGAGCAGTTCTTC	CASSQSRTYNEQFF
TRBV11-3	TRBJ2-5	once	TRBD2	TGTGCCAGCAGCGAGGTAGCGGGAGCAGAGACCCAGTACTTC	CASSEVAGAETQYF
TRBV7-9	TRBJ1-2	few	NA	TGTGCCAGCAGCTTAATGCCAGGGGATGGCTACACCTTC	CASSLMPGDGYTF
TRBV4-1	TRBJ1-1	NA	NA	TGCGCCAGCAGCCAAGAAGGGTTTGGGAGCACTGAAGCTTTCTTT	CASSQEGFGSTEAFF
TRBV6-5	TRBJ2-1	NA	NA	TGTGCCAGCAGTTACTCTCCTAGTACCGGTGAGCAGTTCTTC	CASSYSPSTGEQFF
TRBV19	TRBJ1-1	NA	NA	TGTGCCAGTAATTGGGGGGAAGGGCGCACTGAAGCTTTCTTT	CASNWGEGRTEAFF
TRBV18	TRBJ2-7	NA	NA	TGTGCCAGCCCCTTTCGTGGGGGGAGCTCCTACGAGCAGTACTTC	CASPFRGGSSYEQYF
TRBV6-5	TRBJ1-2	NA	TRBD1	TGTGCCAGCAGTCCGGACAGGGGGCATGGCTACACCTTC	CASSPDRGHGYTF
TRBV6-5	TRBJ2-1	NA	NA	TGTGCCAGCAGTGACCGGGAGTACAATGAGCAGTTCTTC	CASSDREYNEQFF
TRBV19	TRBJ2-1	NA	TRBD2	TGTGCCAGTAGGCCAGCGGGGAGCTACAATGAGCAGTTCTTC	CASRPAGSYNEQFF
TRBV7-9	TRBJ2-7	NA	NA	TGTGCCAGCAGCTTAGACTCCGGGACATCGTACGAGCAGTACTTC	CASSLDSGTSYEQYF
TRBV10-3	TRBJ2-1	NA	NA	TGTGCCATCAGCACTAGTTCTTTAGGCAATGAGCAGTTCTTC	CAISTSSLGNEQFF
TRBV4-1	TRBJ2-3	NA	TRBD2	TGCGCCAGCAGCCAAGAGGGACTAGCGGGAGCCTTTACGCAGTATTTT	CASSQEGLAGAFTQYF
TRBV27	TRBJ2-7	NA	NA	TGTGCCAGCAGTTTAACAACCGCTTACGAGCAGTACTTC	CASSLTTAYEQYF
TRBV29-1	TRBJ2-1	NA	NA	TGCAGCGTTGAAGGTGTTGCGTACAATGAGCAGTTCTTC	CSVEGVAYNEQFF
TRBV9	TRBJ2-3	once	NA	TGTGCCAGCAGCGTAGACCGGGACTATACGCAGTATTTT	CASSVDRDYTQYF
TRBV13	TRBJ2-7	NA	NA	TGTGCCAGCAGCTTAGAGAGGGACGCAGACGAGCAGTACTTC	CASSLERDADEQYF
TRBV7-6	TRBJ2-7	NA	NA	TGTGCCAGCAGCGCACAGGGTAACTCCTACGAGCAGTACTTC	CASSAQGNSYEQYF
TRBV7-9	TRBJ2-2	NA	TRBD1	TGTGCCAGCAGCCCTAACTCCGGACAGGAAAACACCGGGGAGCTGTTTTTT	CASSPNSGQENTGELFF